These T cell receptor beta chains were read from a single sample in a study of OX40 agonist ivuxolimab in advanced cancers. Data came from immunoSEQ multiplex PCR; TCRdb stores just in-frame clones and leaves some out. The data show about 26,000 clones, approximately 80% seen once. Sequenced here: CD4+ or CD8+ T cells sorted from blood, sampled in a trial of the OX40 agonist ivuxolimab. The receptors here all came from an adult with an advanced solid tumor such as melanoma, head and neck, liver or kidney cancer. CDR3s include the opening cysteine and the closing phenylalanine or tryptophan. The order of the fields is clone size, D gene, J gene, V gene, CDR3 DNA, CDR3 protein. A D gene is named only where the DNA matches it firmly. Size is stated for part of the rows, as once, few or many counts, or as a class when the clone is expanded.

clone_size: medium-sized; d_call: .; j_call: TRBJ1-1; v_call: TRBV10-1; cdr3_nt: TGCGCCAGCAGTGAGAGCAACCACAACACTGAAGCTTTCTTT; cdr3_aa: CASSESNHNTEAFF
clone_size: .; d_call: .; j_call: TRBJ2-1; v_call: TRBV7-9; cdr3_nt: TGTGCCAGCAGCTTAGGGGGTTCGTATGAGCAGTTCTTC; cdr3_aa: CASSLGGSYEQFF
clone_size: .; d_call: .; j_call: TRBJ2-4; v_call: TRBV6-1; cdr3_nt: TGTGCCAGCAGTGAAGCGGTCTTTCGCCAAGCCAAAAACATTCAGTACTTC; cdr3_aa: CASSEAVFRQAKNIQYF
clone_size: .; d_call: TRBD1; j_call: TRBJ1-2; v_call: TRBV7-9; cdr3_nt: TGTGCCAGCAGCTCCGACAGGGTTAATGGCTACACCTTC; cdr3_aa: CASSSDRVNGYTF
clone_size: .; d_call: .; j_call: TRBJ2-7; v_call: TRBV27; cdr3_nt: TGTGCCAGCAGTTTAATGGACGGTTACTCCTACGAGCAGTACTTC; cdr3_aa: CASSLMDGYSYEQYF
clone_size: .; d_call: .; j_call: TRBJ1-5; v_call: TRBV27; cdr3_nt: TGTGCCAGCAGTTTATTAGGTGATAATCAGCCCCAGCATTTT; cdr3_aa: CASSLLGDNQPQHF
clone_size: .; d_call: .; j_call: TRBJ1-6; v_call: TRBV5-4; cdr3_nt: TGTGCCAGTAGCTTTCCCAATTCACCCCTCCACTTT; cdr3_aa: CASSFPNSPLHF
clone_size: .; d_call: .; j_call: TRBJ1-2; v_call: TRBV19; cdr3_nt: TGTGCCAGTAGTCCTCAACCGGGACCATGGTCTGGCTACACCTTC; cdr3_aa: CASSPQPGPWSGYTF
clone_size: .; d_call: .; j_call: TRBJ1-2; v_call: TRBV27; cdr3_nt: TGTGCCAGTCACAGGGAAGGGGTGGGTGGCTACACCTTC; cdr3_aa: CASHREGVGGYTF
clone_size: .; d_call: TRBD2; j_call: TRBJ2-3; v_call: TRBV11-1; cdr3_nt: TGTGCCAGCAGCGCGACAGCGGGGGGGCTCGGGACAGATACGCAGTATTTT; cdr3_aa: CASSATAGGLGTDTQYF
clone_size: once; d_call: .; j_call: TRBJ1-5; v_call: TRBV21-1; cdr3_nt: TGTGCCAGCATTGGGGGCAGATATAGCAATCAGCCCCAGCATTTT; cdr3_aa: CASIGGRYSNQPQHF
clone_size: .; d_call: .; j_call: TRBJ1-1; v_call: TRBV7-9; cdr3_nt: TGTGCCAGCAGAACGACATGGCCGGAGAGCACTGAAGCTTTCTTT; cdr3_aa: CASRTTWPESTEAFF
clone_size: .; d_call: .; j_call: TRBJ1-2; v_call: TRBV21-1; cdr3_nt: TGTGCCAGCAGCTCCCACACCCGACAGATCTATGGCTACACCTTC; cdr3_aa: CASSSHTRQIYGYTF
clone_size: .; d_call: .; j_call: TRBJ2-7; v_call: TRBV20-1; cdr3_nt: TGCAGTGCTCCCCATGAGTACGAGCAGTACTTC; cdr3_aa: CSAPHEYEQYF
clone_size: .; d_call: .; j_call: TRBJ1-1; v_call: TRBV7-8; cdr3_nt: TGTGCCAGCAGCCGCCGGGGGGTCGGGCCCACTGAAGCTTTCTTT; cdr3_aa: CASSRRGVGPTEAFF
clone_size: few; d_call: .; j_call: TRBJ1-1; v_call: TRBV2; cdr3_nt: TGTGCCAGCACCGGGATAACAGGGAGGACTGAAGCTTTCTTT; cdr3_aa: CASTGITGRTEAFF
clone_size: .; d_call: .; j_call: TRBJ2-3; v_call: TRBV5-1; cdr3_nt: TGCGCCAGCAGCTTGTTTCGGGGGGCTAGCACAGATACGCAGTATTTT; cdr3_aa: CASSLFRGASTDTQYF
clone_size: few; d_call: .; j_call: TRBJ2-7; v_call: TRBV6-6; cdr3_nt: TGTGCCAGCAGCCCATGGGGGGGCTTGGACGAGCAGTACTTC; cdr3_aa: CASSPWGGLDEQYF
clone_size: .; d_call: .; j_call: TRBJ2-7; v_call: TRBV10-2; cdr3_nt: TGCGCCAGCGGCCTGGAGGGGGCGAGCACCTACGAGCAGTACTTC; cdr3_aa: CASGLEGASTYEQYF
clone_size: .; d_call: TRBD1; j_call: TRBJ1-6; v_call: TRBV5-1; cdr3_nt: TGCGCCAGCACCAACAGGGGTCTAGGTAATTCACCCCTCCACTTT; cdr3_aa: CASTNRGLGNSPLHF
clone_size: .; d_call: .; j_call: TRBJ2-3; v_call: TRBV7-7; cdr3_nt: TGTGCTAGCAGCTTAGGGATGGGGCCCGGAGATACGCAGTATTTT; cdr3_aa: CASSLGMGPGDTQYF
clone_size: .; d_call: TRBD1; j_call: TRBJ1-1; v_call: TRBV7-8; cdr3_nt: TGTGCCAGCAGCCTACGGGACAGGGGGATGAACACTGAAGCTTTCTTT; cdr3_aa: CASSLRDRGMNTEAFF
clone_size: .; d_call: .; j_call: TRBJ2-7; v_call: TRBV11-2; cdr3_nt: TGTGCCAGCAGCTCAACAGGGCACTACGAGCAGTACTTC; cdr3_aa: CASSSTGHYEQYF
clone_size: once; d_call: .; j_call: TRBJ1-3; v_call: TRBV5-4; cdr3_nt: TGTGCCAGCAGCTTCGCGGGGGTTGAAAACACCATATATTTT; cdr3_aa: CASSFAGVENTIYF
clone_size: few; d_call: .; j_call: TRBJ1-6; v_call: TRBV12-2; cdr3_nt: TGTGCAAGTCGCTCAACAGGGGGCGAGAAAACCCTCCACTTT; cdr3_aa: CASRSTGGEKTLHF
clone_size: .; d_call: .; j_call: TRBJ2-7; v_call: TRBV4-2; cdr3_nt: TGTGCCAGCAGCCAAGGGGGGCCGTCCTCCCTCTACGAGCAGTACTTC; cdr3_aa: CASSQGGPSSLYEQYF
clone_size: few; d_call: .; j_call: TRBJ1-5; v_call: TRBV5-1; cdr3_nt: TGCGCCAGCAGCTTGGAAGGGGCCAATAGCAATCAGCCCCAGCATTTT; cdr3_aa: CASSLEGANSNQPQHF
clone_size: .; d_call: .; j_call: TRBJ1-2; v_call: TRBV11-1; cdr3_nt: TGTGCTATCGGAGCTAACTATGGCTACACCTTC; cdr3_aa: CAIGANYGYTF
clone_size: .; d_call: .; j_call: TRBJ2-1; v_call: TRBV5-1; cdr3_nt: TGCGCCAGCAGCCCCGACCCTACTTCCTACAATGAGCAGTTCTTC; cdr3_aa: CASSPDPTSYNEQFF
clone_size: .; d_call: .; j_call: TRBJ2-1; v_call: TRBV14; cdr3_nt: TGTGCCAGCGGACACTACAATGAGCAGTTCTTC; cdr3_aa: CASGHYNEQFF
clone_size: .; d_call: TRBD1; j_call: TRBJ1-5; v_call: TRBV7-2; cdr3_nt: TGTGCCAGCAGCTTTCGACAGGGGGGGAATCAGCCCCAGCATTTT; cdr3_aa: CASSFRQGGNQPQHF
clone_size: .; d_call: TRBD1; j_call: TRBJ1-6; v_call: TRBV7-2; cdr3_nt: TGTGCCAGCAGCTTGGGACAGGCGGGTCTTTCACCCCTCCACTTT; cdr3_aa: CASSLGQAGLSPLHF
clone_size: .; d_call: TRBD1; j_call: TRBJ1-4; v_call: TRBV5-1; cdr3_nt: TGCGCCAGCAGCTTGGAAGGGACAGGGATAGAAAAACTGTTTTTT; cdr3_aa: CASSLEGTGIEKLFF
clone_size: few; d_call: .; j_call: TRBJ1-1; v_call: TRBV12-5; cdr3_nt: TGTGCTAGTGGTCAGACAGCTGGCGACACTGAAGCTTTCTTT; cdr3_aa: CASGQTAGDTEAFF
clone_size: once; d_call: TRBD1; j_call: TRBJ2-2; v_call: TRBV5-1; cdr3_nt: TGCGCCAGCAGCTACGGACAGGGAATCGCCGGGGAGCTGTTTTTT; cdr3_aa: CASSYGQGIAGELFF
clone_size: .; d_call: .; j_call: TRBJ2-5; v_call: TRBV7-2; cdr3_nt: TGTGCCAGCAGCTTTCAAGGGGGGGGAGAGACCCAGTACTTC; cdr3_aa: CASSFQGGGETQYF
clone_size: .; d_call: TRBD2; j_call: TRBJ2-1; v_call: TRBV6-5; cdr3_nt: TGTGCCGGCAGTTCCGTCGGCGGGGGGTTCAGGAATGAGCAGTTCTTC; cdr3_aa: CAGSSVGGGFRNEQFF
clone_size: .; d_call: TRBD2; j_call: TRBJ2-5; v_call: TRBV5-1; cdr3_nt: TGCGCCAGCAGCGCCGGGACTAGTAGAGAGACCCAGTACTTC; cdr3_aa: CASSAGTSRETQYF
clone_size: .; d_call: TRBD1; j_call: TRBJ1-2; v_call: TRBV19; cdr3_nt: TGTGCCAGTAGTATAGAGGACAGGGGGCTGAGTGGCTACACCTTC; cdr3_aa: CASSIEDRGLSGYTF
clone_size: .; d_call: .; j_call: TRBJ1-2; v_call: TRBV5-1; cdr3_nt: TGCGCCAGCAGTAAACTTCCTTTGGACACAACTCAGGATGGCTACACCTTC; cdr3_aa: CASSKLPLDTTQDGYTF
clone_size: .; d_call: .; j_call: TRBJ1-5; v_call: TRBV5-6; cdr3_nt: TGTGCCAGCAGCTCTGGGAGCCAGCCCCAGCATTTT; cdr3_aa: CASSSGSQPQHF
clone_size: .; d_call: .; j_call: TRBJ1-4; v_call: TRBV6-6; cdr3_nt: TGTGCCAGCAGGGAACAAGCAACTAATGAAAAACTGTTTTTT; cdr3_aa: CASREQATNEKLFF
clone_size: .; d_call: .; j_call: TRBJ1-1; v_call: TRBV6-1; cdr3_nt: TGTGCCAGCAGTGAGGGACCAGGGACGAACACTGAAGCTTTCTTT; cdr3_aa: CASSEGPGTNTEAFF
clone_size: .; d_call: TRBD1; j_call: TRBJ1-2; v_call: TRBV6-6; cdr3_nt: TGTGCCAGCAGGGGGACAGGGGACAGGATGTCTGGCTACACCTTC; cdr3_aa: CASRGTGDRMSGYTF
clone_size: .; d_call: .; j_call: TRBJ2-6; v_call: TRBV27; cdr3_nt: TGTGCCAGCAGTTTCCGACACCGCTCTGGGGCCAACGTCCTGACTTTC; cdr3_aa: CASSFRHRSGANVLTF
clone_size: once; d_call: TRBD2; j_call: TRBJ2-2; v_call: TRBV10-3; cdr3_nt: TGTGCCATCAGTGTCACTAGCGGGGACTACACCGGGGAGCTGTTTTTT; cdr3_aa: CAISVTSGDYTGELFF
clone_size: .; d_call: .; j_call: TRBJ1-1; v_call: TRBV6-1; cdr3_nt: TGTGCCAGCTCTAGAGCAGTGAACACTGAAGCTTTCTTT; cdr3_aa: CASSRAVNTEAFF
clone_size: .; d_call: TRBD2; j_call: TRBJ2-7; v_call: TRBV6-6; cdr3_nt: TGTGCCAGCAGCAAGACTAGCGGGGGGGGCTACGAGCAGTACTTC; cdr3_aa: CASSKTSGGGYEQYF
clone_size: .; d_call: .; j_call: TRBJ2-7; v_call: TRBV5-1; cdr3_nt: TGCGCCAGCAGACCAGGCAGAAACGACGAGCAGTACTTC; cdr3_aa: CASRPGRNDEQYF
clone_size: .; d_call: TRBD2; j_call: TRBJ2-3; v_call: TRBV4-2; cdr3_nt: TGTGCCAGCAGCCCCCGATTGGTACTAGCGGGGGGTGGGACAGATACGCAGTATTTT; cdr3_aa: CASSPRLVLAGGGTDTQYF
clone_size: .; d_call: .; j_call: TRBJ2-7; v_call: TRBV2; cdr3_nt: TGTGCCAGCCTCCGGGACGCCTCCTACGAGCAGTACTTC; cdr3_aa: CASLRDASYEQYF
clone_size: .; d_call: .; j_call: TRBJ2-3; v_call: TRBV27; cdr3_nt: TGTGCCAGCAGTTTAGCCGGGGCTTCAGATACGCAGTATTTT; cdr3_aa: CASSLAGASDTQYF
clone_size: .; d_call: .; j_call: TRBJ2-1; v_call: TRBV5-1; cdr3_nt: TGCGCCAGCAGCTCCCTTGCCACTATCTCCTACAATGAGCAGTTCTTC; cdr3_aa: CASSSLATISYNEQFF
clone_size: .; d_call: .; j_call: TRBJ1-5; v_call: TRBV27; cdr3_nt: TGTGCCAGCAGTTTTACAGGGACCGGCCAGCCCCAGCATTTT; cdr3_aa: CASSFTGTGQPQHF
clone_size: .; d_call: .; j_call: TRBJ1-3; v_call: TRBV11-2; cdr3_nt: TGTGCCAGCACCCATGGGGCCGTCTCTGGAAACACCATATATTTT; cdr3_aa: CASTHGAVSGNTIYF
clone_size: few; d_call: TRBD2; j_call: TRBJ2-3; v_call: TRBV5-6; cdr3_nt: TGTGCCAGCAGCTTGGGCCCCCCCAGCGGGGGGATAGATACGCAGTATTTT; cdr3_aa: CASSLGPPSGGIDTQYF